This T cell receptor (beta chain) was obtained from a study of blood T cell repertoires in COVID-19. Study background: Sites in the United States, Italy and Spain provided acute and convalescent COVID-19 samples. Sources were T cells, B-cell-depleted T cells, or PBMCs; the material itself was cDNA or gDNA.

Germline assignment: CDR1 SGDLS and CDR2 YYNGEE. The ends were cut back, 3 bases at V and 1 base at J, with 13 bases in the middle. CDR3 length: 15 amino acids. The protocol was immunoSEQ multiplex PCR, while the TCRdb copy is restricted to in-frame clones and leaves out a portion. The sample has some 220,000 clones; roughly 75% are singletons. The receptor comes from a woman aged 65 to 85 with acute or convalescent COVID-19. Sequenced: peripheral blood. The chain recombines TRBV9 with TRBJ1-1; D might be TRBD1 (6 bases). CDR3: CASSARTDWNTEAFF. CDR3 bases: TGTGCCAGCAGCGCCCGGACAGACTGGAACACTGAAGCTTTCTTT.